Below, 9 T cell receptor beta chains from the same sample are listed, as sequenced in a study of blood T cell repertoires in COVID-19. The data were produced by immunoSEQ multiplex PCR, yet TCRdb's version contains in-frame clones alone and is incomplete. The table shows 200,000 to 250,000 clones, with 82% occurring only once. Sequencing was carried out using peripheral blood. The receptors here all came from an elderly woman with acute or convalescent COVID-19.

V is TRBV2 and J is TRBJ1-2; TRBD1 matches at 11 bases. The junction had 7 bases not matched to a gene; V was cut back by 6 bases and J by 7 bases. The CDR3 extends over 14 amino acids. Germline CDR1 and CDR2: SNHLY and FYNNEI. The CDR3 protein is CASRGDRGIGGYTF. In DNA, the CDR3 is TGTGCCAGCAGGGGGGACAGGGGGATCGGTGGCTACACCTTC.

The chain has TRBV5-8 and TRBJ1-4, with 8 nucleotides matching TRBD1. Germline V gene lookup returns CDR1 SGHTS and CDR2 YDEGEE. There are 15 residues in the CDR3. The V gene end was trimmed by 4 bases and the J gene end by 2 bases; junction bases not matched to a gene: 4. The CDR3 DNA sequence: TGTGCCAGCAGCCCCACAGGGGGGACTAATGAAAAACTGTTTTTT. Translating gives CASSPTGGTNEKLFF.

The V call is TRBV11-3, the J call TRBJ2-3; the match to TRBD2 covers 9 bases. CDR3 size: 16 residues. Germline V CDR1 and CDR2: SGHNT, YENEEA. J was trimmed by 5 bases and V by 1 base; bases with no gene match: 7. The CDR3 sequence: CASSLGLAGKIDTQYF. The CDR3 coding sequence is TGTGCCAGCAGCTTAGGGCTAGCGGGAAAGATAGATACGCAGTATTTT.

The chain uses TRBV7-9 and TRBJ1-2, with a possible D match to TRBD1 (6 bases). The CDR3 is made up of 14 amino acids. Germline assignment: CDR1 SEHNR and CDR2 FQNEAQ (reference sequence). Trimming took 2 bases from V and 1 from J, leaving 8 bases between them. CDR3 protein: CASSLLQGNYGYTF. CDR3 sequence (DNA): TGTGCCAGCAGCTTATTACAGGGTAACTATGGCTACACCTTC.

The CDR3 loop reads CASSLDGQRLYGYTF. As DNA, the CDR3 is TGTGCCAGCAGCTTAGACGGACAGAGACTCTATGGCTACACCTTC. The chain recombines TRBV7-9 with TRBJ1-2, with D possibly being TRBD1 (6 bases). Germline CDR1 is SEHNR and CDR2 is FQNEAQ (reference sequence). The ends were cut back, 1 base at V and 4 bases at J, with 13 bases in the middle. The CDR3 runs 15 residues.

The rearrangement joins TRBV4-3 to TRBJ1-3; the D gene is possibly TRBD1 (5 bases). V was shortened by 0 bases and J by 0 bases, with 6 bases between the two germline ends. Per the germline V gene, CDR1 is LGHNA and CDR2 is YSLEER. This CDR3 is 15 amino acids long. CDR3 nucleotide sequence: TGCGCCAGCAGCCAAGATCAGGGCTCTGGAAACACCATATATTTT. Translated, it gives CASSQDQGSGNTIYF.

This sequence joins TRBV27 and TRBJ2-7; the match to TRBD2 covers 10 bases. The trim removed 6 bases at V and 4 bases at J, leaving 3 bases unmatched. The CDR3 runs 13 residues. Germline loops: CDR1 MNHEY, CDR2 SMNVEV (reference sequence). CDR3 in amino acids: CASRAGGLYEQYF. The DNA for the CDR3 is TGTGCCAGCAGAGCGGGAGGGCTTTACGAGCAGTACTTC.

The chain joins TRBV5-1 to TRBJ1-2, with D tentatively TRBD1 (6 bases). This CDR3 comprises 13 residues. Germline V CDR1 and CDR2: SGHRS, YFSETQ. The germline V and J ends were trimmed by 1 base and 4 bases, with 8 bases remaining between them. The CDR3 nucleotides are TGCGCCAGCAGCTTGACAGGGATCTATGGCTACACCTTC. It encodes CASSLTGIYGYTF.

The chain couples TRBV3-1 (or the pseudogene TRBV3-2) to TRBJ2-3; 10 bases agree with TRBD2. With V trimmed by 8 bases and J by 0 bases, 20 bases remained unmatched. CDR1 is LGHDT and CDR2 is YNNKEL in the germline V gene (reference sequence). This CDR3 is built from 20 residues. The CDR3 bases are TGTGCCAGCCGCCCCCCTAGCGGGGGAGCCAACCGTACTAGCACAGATACGCAGTATTTT. Encoded protein: CASRPPSGGANRTSTDTQYF.